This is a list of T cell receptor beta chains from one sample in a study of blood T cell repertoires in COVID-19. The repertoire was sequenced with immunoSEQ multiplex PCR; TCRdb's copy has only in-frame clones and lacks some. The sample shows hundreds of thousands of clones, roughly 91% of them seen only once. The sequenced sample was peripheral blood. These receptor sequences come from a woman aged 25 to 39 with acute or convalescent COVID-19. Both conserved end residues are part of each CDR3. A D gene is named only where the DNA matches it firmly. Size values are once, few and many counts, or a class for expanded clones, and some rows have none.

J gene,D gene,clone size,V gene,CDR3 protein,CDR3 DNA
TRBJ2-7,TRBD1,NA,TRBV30,CAWSVGTGDYEQYF,TGTGCCTGGAGTGTCGGGACAGGGGACTACGAGCAGTACTTC
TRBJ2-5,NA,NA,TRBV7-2,CASAVQGRETQYF,TGTGCCAGCGCGGTTCAGGGTAGGGAGACCCAGTACTTC
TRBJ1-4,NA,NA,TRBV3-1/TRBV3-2,CASRPAGNEKLFF,TGTGCCAGCAGACCCGCCGGTAATGAAAAACTGTTTTTT
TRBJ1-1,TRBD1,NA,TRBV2,CASSEQGALTEAFF,TGTGCCAGCAGTGAACAGGGGGCGCTTACTGAAGCTTTCTTT
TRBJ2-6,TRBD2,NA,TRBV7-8,CASSLSASGGLSSGANVLTF,TGTGCCAGCAGCTTATCTGCTAGCGGGGGACTATCTTCTGGGGCCAACGTCCTGACTTTC
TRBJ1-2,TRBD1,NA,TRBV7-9,CASSLGGRGDGYTF,TGTGCCAGCAGCTTAGGGGGCAGGGGGGACGGCTACACCTTC
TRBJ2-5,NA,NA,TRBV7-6,CASSQSGTRETQYF,TGTGCCAGCAGCCAATCCGGGACAAGGGAGACCCAGTACTTC
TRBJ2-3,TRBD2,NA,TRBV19,CASSHRFAGGFHTQYF,TGTGCCAGTAGCCACAGATTTGCGGGGGGGTTTCATACGCAGTATTTT
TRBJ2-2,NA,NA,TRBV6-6,CASLGGIQLFGELFF,TGTGCCAGCTTGGGCGGGATCCAACTTTTCGGGGAGCTGTTTTTT
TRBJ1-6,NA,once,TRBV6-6,CASSLRESGSPLHF,TGTGCCAGCAGCCTCAGGGAATCGGGTTCACCCCTCCACTTT
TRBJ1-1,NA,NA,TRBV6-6,CASSYTRFTEAFF,TGTGCCAGCAGTTACACTCGTTTCACTGAAGCTTTCTTT
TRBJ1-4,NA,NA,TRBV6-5,CASSYRDGSREKLFF,TGTGCCAGCAGTTACAGGGATGGGAGCAGGGAAAAACTGTTTTTT
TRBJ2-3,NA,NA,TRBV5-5,CASSSYTDTQYF,TGTGCCAGCAGCTCGTATACAGATACGCAGTATTTT
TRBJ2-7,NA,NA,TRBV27,CASGLLEDEQYF,TGTGCCAGCGGCCTCCTGGAGGACGAGCAGTACTTC
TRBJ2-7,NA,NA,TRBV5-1,CASRNLEGVGPLYEQYF,TGCGCCAGCAGGAACCTCGAGGGGGTGGGTCCGTTATACGAGCAGTACTTC
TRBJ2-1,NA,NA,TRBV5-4,CASSLAPRVEGNEQFF,TGTGCCAGCAGCTTGGCTCCGAGGGTAGAGGGCAATGAGCAGTTCTTC
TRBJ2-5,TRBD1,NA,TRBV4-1,CASSHPAETGKETQYF,TGCGCCAGCAGCCACCCCGCGGAGACAGGGAAGGAGACCCAGTACTTC
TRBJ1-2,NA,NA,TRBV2,CASSPGNPRGYTF,TGTGCCAGCAGTCCCGGGAACCCGCGGGGCTACACCTTC
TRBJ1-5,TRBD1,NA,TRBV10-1,CASTGQGGYQPQHF,TGCGCCAGCACTGGACAGGGGGGATATCAGCCCCAGCATTTT
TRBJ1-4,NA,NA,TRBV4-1,CASSQDLTYEKLFF,TGCGCCAGCAGCCAAGACCTGACATATGAAAAACTGTTTTTT
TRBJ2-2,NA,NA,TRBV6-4,CASRPTMTGGELFF,TGTGCCAGCAGACCAACAATGACGGGCGGGGAGCTGTTTTTT
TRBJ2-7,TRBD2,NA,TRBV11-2,CASSFLAGGLYEQYF,TGTGCCAGCAGCTTTCTAGCGGGGGGGCTCTACGAGCAGTACTTC